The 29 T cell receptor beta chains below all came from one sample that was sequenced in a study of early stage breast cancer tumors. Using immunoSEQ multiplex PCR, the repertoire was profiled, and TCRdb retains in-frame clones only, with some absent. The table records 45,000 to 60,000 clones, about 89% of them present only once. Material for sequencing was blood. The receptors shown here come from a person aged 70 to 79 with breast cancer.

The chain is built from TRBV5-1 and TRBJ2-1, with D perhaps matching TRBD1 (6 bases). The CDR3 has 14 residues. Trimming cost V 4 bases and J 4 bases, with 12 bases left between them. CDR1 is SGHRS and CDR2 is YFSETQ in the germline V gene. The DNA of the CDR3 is TGCGCCAGCAGCCCACGGGGACAATACAATGAGCAGTTCTTC. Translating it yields CASSPRGQYNEQFF.

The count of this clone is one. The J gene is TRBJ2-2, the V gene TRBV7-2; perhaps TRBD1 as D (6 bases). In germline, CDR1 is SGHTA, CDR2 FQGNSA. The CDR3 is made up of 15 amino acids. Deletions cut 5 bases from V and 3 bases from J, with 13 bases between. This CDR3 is CASSTQPGDTGELFF. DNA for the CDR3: TGTGCCAGCAGCACCCAACCAGGGGACACCGGGGAGCTGTTTTTT.

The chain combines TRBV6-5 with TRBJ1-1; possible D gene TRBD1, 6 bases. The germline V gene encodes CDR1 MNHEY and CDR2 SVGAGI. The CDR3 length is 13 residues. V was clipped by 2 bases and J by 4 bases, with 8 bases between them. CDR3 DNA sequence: TGTGCCAGCAGTTACAGGGGGACCACTGAAGCTTTCTTT. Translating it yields CASSYRGTTEAFF.

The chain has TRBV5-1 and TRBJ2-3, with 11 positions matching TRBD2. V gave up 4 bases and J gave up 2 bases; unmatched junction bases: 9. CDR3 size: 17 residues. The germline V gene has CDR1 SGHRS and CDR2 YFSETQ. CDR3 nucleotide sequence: TGCGCCAGCAGCGGGGGGACTAGCGGAGAACACACAGATACGCAGTATTTT. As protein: CASSGGTSGEHTDTQYF.

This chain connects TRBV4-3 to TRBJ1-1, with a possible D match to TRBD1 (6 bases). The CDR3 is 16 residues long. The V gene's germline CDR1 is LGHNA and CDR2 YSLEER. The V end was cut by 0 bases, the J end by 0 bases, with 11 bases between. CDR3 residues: CASSQDRTDLNTEAFF. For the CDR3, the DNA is TGCGCCAGCAGCCAAGACCGGACAGACTTGAACACTGAAGCTTTCTTT.

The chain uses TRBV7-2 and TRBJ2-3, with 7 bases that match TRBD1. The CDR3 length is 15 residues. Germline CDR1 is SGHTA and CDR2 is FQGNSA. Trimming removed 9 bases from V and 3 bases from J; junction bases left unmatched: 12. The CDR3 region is CASQTTGQTTDTQYF. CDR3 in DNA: TGTGCCAGTCAAACCACGGGACAGACGACAGATACGCAGTATTTT.

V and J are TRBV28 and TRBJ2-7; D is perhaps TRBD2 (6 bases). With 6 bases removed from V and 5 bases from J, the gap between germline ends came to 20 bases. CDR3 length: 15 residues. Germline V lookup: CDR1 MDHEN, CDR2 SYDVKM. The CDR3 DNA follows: TGTGCCAGCAGCGTCCCCGGGGCGGGATGGAACGAGCAGTACTTC. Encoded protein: CASSVPGAGWNEQYF.

CDR3 nucleotides: TGTGCCAGCAGTGAACAGGGGTCGGGAACCGGGGAGCTGTTTTTT. Amino acids: CASSEQGSGTGELFF. The chain joins TRBV2 to TRBJ2-2; D perhaps matches TRBD1 (6 bases). The germline CDR1 and CDR2 sequences are SNHLY and FYNNEI. The CDR3 is made up of 15 amino acids. V was shortened by 2 bases and J by 5 bases, with 12 bases between the two germline ends.

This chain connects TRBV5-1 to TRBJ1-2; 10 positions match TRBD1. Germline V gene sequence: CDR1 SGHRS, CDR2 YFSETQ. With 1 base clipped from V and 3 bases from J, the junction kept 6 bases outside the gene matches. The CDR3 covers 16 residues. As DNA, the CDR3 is TGCGCCAGCAGCTTGTCCCCGACAGGGGGCGACTATGGCTACACCTTC. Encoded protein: CASSLSPTGGDYGYTF. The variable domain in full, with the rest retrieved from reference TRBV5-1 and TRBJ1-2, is KAGVTQTPRYLIKTRGQQVTLSCSPISGHRSVSWYQQTPGQGLQFLFEYFSETQRNKGNFPGRFSGRQFSNSRSEMNVSTLELGDSALYLCASSLSPTGGDYGYTFGSGTRLTVV.

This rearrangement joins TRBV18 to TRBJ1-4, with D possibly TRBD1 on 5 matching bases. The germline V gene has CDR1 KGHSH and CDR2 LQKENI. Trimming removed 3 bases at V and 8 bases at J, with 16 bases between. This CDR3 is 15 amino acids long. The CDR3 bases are TGTGCCAGCTCACCGGGGTTACAGGTTGAGGAAAAACTGTTTTTT. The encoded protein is CASSPGLQVEEKLFF.

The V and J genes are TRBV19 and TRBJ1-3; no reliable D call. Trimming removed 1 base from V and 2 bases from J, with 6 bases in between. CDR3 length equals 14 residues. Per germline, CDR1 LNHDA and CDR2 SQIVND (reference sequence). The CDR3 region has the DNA TGTGCCAGTAGTATAGGAGGAGCTGGAAACACCATATATTTT. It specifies CASSIGGAGNTIYF.

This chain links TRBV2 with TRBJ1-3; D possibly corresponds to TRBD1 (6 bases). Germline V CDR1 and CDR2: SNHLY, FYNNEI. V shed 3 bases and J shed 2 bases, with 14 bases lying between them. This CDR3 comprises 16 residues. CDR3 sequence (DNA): TGTGCCAGCAGTGATCTGTCGGGGGGCCCTGGAAACACCATATATTTT. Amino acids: CASSDLSGGPGNTIYF.

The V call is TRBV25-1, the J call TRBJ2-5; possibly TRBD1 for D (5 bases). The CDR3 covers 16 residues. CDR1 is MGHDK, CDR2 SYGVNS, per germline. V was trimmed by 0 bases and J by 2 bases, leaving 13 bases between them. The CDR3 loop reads CASSEYKGAVQETQYF. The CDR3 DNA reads TGTGCCAGCAGTGAATATAAAGGGGCAGTTCAAGAGACCCAGTACTTC.

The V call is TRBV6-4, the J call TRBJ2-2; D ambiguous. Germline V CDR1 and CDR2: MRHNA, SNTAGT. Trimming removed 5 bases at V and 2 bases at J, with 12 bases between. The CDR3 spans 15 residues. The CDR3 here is CASSRQGPNTGELFF. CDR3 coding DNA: TGTGCCAGCAGTCGACAAGGCCCCAACACCGGGGAGCTGTTTTTT.

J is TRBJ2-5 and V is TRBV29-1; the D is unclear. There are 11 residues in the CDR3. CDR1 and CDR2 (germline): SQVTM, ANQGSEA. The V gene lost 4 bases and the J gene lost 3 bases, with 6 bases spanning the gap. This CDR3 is CSVGEKETQYF. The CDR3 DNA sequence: TGCAGCGTTGGTGAGAAAGAGACCCAGTACTTC. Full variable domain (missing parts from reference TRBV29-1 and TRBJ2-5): SAVISQKPSRDICQRGTSLTIQCQVDSQVTMMFWYRQQPGQSLTLIATANQGSEATYESGFVIDKFPISRPNLTFSTLTVSNMSPEDSSIYLCSVGEKETQYFGPGTRLLVL.

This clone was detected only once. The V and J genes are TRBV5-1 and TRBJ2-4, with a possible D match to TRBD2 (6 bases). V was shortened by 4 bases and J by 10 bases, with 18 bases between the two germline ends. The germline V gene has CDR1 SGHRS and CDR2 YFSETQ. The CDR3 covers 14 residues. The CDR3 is CASSQPGVEVIQYF. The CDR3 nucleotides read TGCGCCAGCAGCCAACCGGGGGTTGAGGTGATTCAGTACTTC.

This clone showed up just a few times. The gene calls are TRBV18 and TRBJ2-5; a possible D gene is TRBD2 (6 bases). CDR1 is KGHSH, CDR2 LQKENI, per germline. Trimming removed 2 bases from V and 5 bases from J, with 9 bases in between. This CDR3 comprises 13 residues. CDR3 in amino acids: CASSPGGAETQYF. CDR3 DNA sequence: TGTGCCAGCTCACCAGGAGGGGCGGAGACCCAGTACTTC.

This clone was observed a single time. The CDR3 spells CASGDLQGAGYGYTF. The CDR3 bases are TGCGCCAGCGGCGATTTACAGGGGGCAGGCTATGGCTACACCTTC. The rearrangement joins TRBV5-1 to TRBJ1-2, with TRBD1 matching over 9 bases. CDR1 and CDR2 from the germline V gene are SGHRS and YFSETQ. This CDR3 comprises 15 residues. Unmatched junction bases numbered 11, after V lost 7 bases and J lost 4 bases.

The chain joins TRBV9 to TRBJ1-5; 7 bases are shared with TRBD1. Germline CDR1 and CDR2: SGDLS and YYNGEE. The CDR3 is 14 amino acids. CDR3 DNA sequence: TGTGCTTCAGGGGGGCGGAATAGCAATCAGCCCCAGCATTTT. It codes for CASGGRNSNQPQHF. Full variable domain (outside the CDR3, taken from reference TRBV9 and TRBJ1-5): DSGVTQTPKHLITATGQRVTLRCSPRSGDLSVYWYQQSLDQGLQFLIQYYNGEERAKGNILERFSAQQFPDLHSELNLSSLELGDSALYFCASGGRNSNQPQHFGDGTRLSIL.

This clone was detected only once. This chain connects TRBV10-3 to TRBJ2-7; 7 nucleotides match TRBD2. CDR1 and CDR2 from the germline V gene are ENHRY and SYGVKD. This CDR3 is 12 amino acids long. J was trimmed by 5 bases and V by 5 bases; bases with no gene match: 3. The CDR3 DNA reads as TGTGCCATCAGTCAGGGAGGGGACGAGCAGTACTTC. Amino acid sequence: CAISQGGDEQYF.

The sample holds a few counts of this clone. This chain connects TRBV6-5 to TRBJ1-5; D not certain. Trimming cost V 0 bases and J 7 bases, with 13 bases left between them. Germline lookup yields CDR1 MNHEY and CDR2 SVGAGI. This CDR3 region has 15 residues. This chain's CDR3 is CASSYSIGSRQPQHF. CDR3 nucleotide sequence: TGTGCCAGCAGTTACTCGATAGGGAGCAGGCAGCCCCAGCATTTT.

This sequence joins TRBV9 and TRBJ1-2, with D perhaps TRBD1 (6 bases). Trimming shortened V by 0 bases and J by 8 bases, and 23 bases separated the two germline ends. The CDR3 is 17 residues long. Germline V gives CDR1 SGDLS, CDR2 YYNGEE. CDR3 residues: CASSVDPGAAGGAGYTF. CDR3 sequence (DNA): TGTGCCAGCAGCGTAGACCCAGGGGCAGCGGGGGGCGCCGGCTACACCTTC.

The CDR3 DNA reads as TGTGCCAGCAGCTCCCCCCTGGAGCAGTACTTC. This codes for CASSSPLEQYF. The rearrangement joins TRBV7-2 to TRBJ2-7; no reliable D call. There are 11 residues in the CDR3. Between the trimmed V and J ends, which lost 4 bases and 7 bases, there was a span of 8 bases. Germline lookup yields CDR1 SGHTA and CDR2 FQGNSA.

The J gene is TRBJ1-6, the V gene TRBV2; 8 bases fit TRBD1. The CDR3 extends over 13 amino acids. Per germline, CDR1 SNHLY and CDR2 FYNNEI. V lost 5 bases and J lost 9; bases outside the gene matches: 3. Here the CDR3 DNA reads TGTGCCAGCAGTAAACAGGGGGTTTCACCCCTCCACTTT. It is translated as CASSKQGVSPLHF.

The CDR3 here is CASRDISEQYF. As DNA, the CDR3 is TGTGCCAGCCGGGACATTTCCGAGCAGTACTTC. The chain has TRBV6-1 and TRBJ2-7, with D possibly matching TRBD1 (6 bases). Germline CDR1 reads MNHNS; CDR2 reads SASEGT. The ends were cut back, 8 bases at V and 6 bases at J, with 11 bases in the middle. The CDR3 covers 11 residues.

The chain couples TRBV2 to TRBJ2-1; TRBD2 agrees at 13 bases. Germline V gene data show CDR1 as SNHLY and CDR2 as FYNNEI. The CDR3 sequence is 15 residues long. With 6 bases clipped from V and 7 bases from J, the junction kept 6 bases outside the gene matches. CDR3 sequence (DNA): TGTGCCAGCAGAGGACTAGCGGGAGCGGGGAATGAGCAGTTCTTC. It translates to CASRGLAGAGNEQFF.

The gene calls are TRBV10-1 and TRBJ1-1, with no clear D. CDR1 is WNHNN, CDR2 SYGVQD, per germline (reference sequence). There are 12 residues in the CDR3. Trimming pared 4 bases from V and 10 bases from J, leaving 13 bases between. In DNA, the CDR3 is TGCGCCAGCAGTGTGGGCCCTATGGGAGCTTTCTTT. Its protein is CASSVGPMGAFF.

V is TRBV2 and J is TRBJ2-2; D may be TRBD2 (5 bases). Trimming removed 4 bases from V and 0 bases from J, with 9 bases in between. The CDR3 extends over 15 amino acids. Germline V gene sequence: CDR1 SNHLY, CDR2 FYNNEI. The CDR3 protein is CASSADYPNTGELFF. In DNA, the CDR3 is TGTGCCAGCAGTGCTGACTACCCGAACACCGGGGAGCTGTTTTTT.

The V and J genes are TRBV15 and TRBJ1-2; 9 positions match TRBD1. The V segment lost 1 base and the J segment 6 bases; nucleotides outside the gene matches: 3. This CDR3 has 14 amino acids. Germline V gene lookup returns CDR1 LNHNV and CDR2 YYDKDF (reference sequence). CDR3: CATSRGGQGDGYTF. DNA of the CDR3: TGTGCCACCAGCAGAGGGGGACAGGGCGATGGCTACACCTTC.